The TCR beta chain under discussion was sequenced for a study of blood T cell repertoires in COVID-19. This clone is classed as medium-sized. The trim removed 5 bases at V and 5 bases at J, leaving 3 bases unmatched. This CDR3 has 14 residues. CDR1 is SGHVS, CDR2 FQNEAQ, per germline. Sequencing was performed with immunoSEQ multiplex PCR; in TCRdb, only in-frame clones are kept and a portion is missing. The table shows 25,000 to 35,000 clones, with 65% to 90% occurring only once. Sequenced: peripheral blood. The source of this sequence is a human donor in a cohort sampled during active COVID-19. The chain uses TRBV7-8 and TRBJ1-4; 9 nucleotides match TRBD1. CDR3 sequence: CASSAGTGNEKLFF. The CDR3 DNA follows: TGTGCCAGCAGCGCCGGGACAGGGAATGAAAAACTGTTTTTT. The full variable domain, completed using reference TRBV7-8 and TRBJ1-4, is GAGVSQSPRYKVAKRGQDVALRCDPISGHVSLFWYQQALGQGPEFLTYFQNEAQLDKSGLPSDRFFAERPEGSVSTLKIQRTQQEDSAVYLCASSAGTGNEKLFFGSGTQLSVL.